A selection of T cell receptor beta chains follows, all from one sample in a study of identical twins. TCRdb passed the 5' RACE reads through MiXCR, listing each CDR3 protein once. In the table there are approximately 210,000 distinct CDR3 sequences, approximately 7.1% of which are singletons. These same records also appear under a second study, on T cells expressing NK-cell markers.

The sample was CD8+ T cells sorted from blood. The receptor set was obtained from a woman younger than 30 in good health. The CDR3 runs from the conserved cysteine through the conserved F or W. The order of the fields is clone size, J gene, D gene, V gene, CDR3 DNA, CDR3 protein. The D gene is left open where the match is weak. Rows give clone size only sometimes, using once, few, many, or a class for an expanded clone.

clone size: many
J gene: TRBJ1-2
D gene: .
V gene: TRBV7-9
CDR3 DNA: TGTGCCAGCAGCTCCGTACTGGACACCCGCGGCGGCTACACCTTC
CDR3 protein: CASSSVLDTRGGYTF

clone size: many
J gene: TRBJ2-7
D gene: TRBD2
V gene: TRBV20-1
CDR3 DNA: TGCAGTGCAGAAACCAACCAACTAGCGGGGCCTTCCTACGAGCAGTACTTC
CDR3 protein: CSAETNQLAGPSYEQYF

clone size: few
J gene: TRBJ1-1
D gene: .
V gene: TRBV29-1
CDR3 DNA: TGCAGCGTTGTACCCAACACTGAAGCTTTCTTT
CDR3 protein: CSVVPNTEAFF

clone size: many
J gene: TRBJ2-5
D gene: .
V gene: TRBV12-3/TRBV12-4
CDR3 DNA: TGTGCCAGCAGATCTGCCGGGGAGACCCAGTACTTC
CDR3 protein: CASRSAGETQYF

clone size: few
J gene: TRBJ2-2
D gene: TRBD1
V gene: TRBV2
CDR3 DNA: TGTGCCAGCAGTGACCCTGGGACAGGGGGGCGTGAGGGGACCCCCGGGGAGCTGTTTTTT
CDR3 protein: CASSDPGTGGREGTPGELFF

clone size: few
J gene: TRBJ2-3
D gene: TRBD2
V gene: TRBV27
CDR3 DNA: TGTGCCAGCACCTCCGCGACTAGCGGGGTGGAAGATACGCAGTATTTT
CDR3 protein: CASTSATSGVEDTQYF

clone size: .
J gene: TRBJ2-3
D gene: .
V gene: TRBV29-1
CDR3 DNA: TGCAGCGTTGTTGTCCCCCCTCCTTACTACACAGATACGCAGTATTTT
CDR3 protein: CSVVVPPPYYTDTQYF

clone size: .
J gene: TRBJ2-5
D gene: .
V gene: TRBV27
CDR3 DNA: TGTGCCAGCAGTCTTGACCCCAGGGGCGCGGGAGAGACCCAGTACTTC
CDR3 protein: CASSLDPRGAGETQYF

clone size: many
J gene: TRBJ2-7
D gene: .
V gene: TRBV4-3
CDR3 DNA: TGCGCCAGCAGTGTCGAGGCGTCCTACGAGCAGTACTTC
CDR3 protein: CASSVEASYEQYF

clone size: many
J gene: TRBJ1-4
D gene: TRBD1
V gene: TRBV12-3/TRBV12-4
CDR3 DNA: TGTGCCAGCAGTTTTTCCCCGACAGGGGAAAAACTGTTTTTT
CDR3 protein: CASSFSPTGEKLFF

clone size: .
J gene: TRBJ2-7
D gene: .
V gene: TRBV7-9
CDR3 DNA: TGTGCCAGCAGCCCCGCCGGGACGCAGAGGTTCGAGCAGTACTTC
CDR3 protein: CASSPAGTQRFEQYF

clone size: many
J gene: TRBJ2-3
D gene: TRBD2
V gene: TRBV7-8
CDR3 DNA: TGTGCCAGCAGCCCTCGGAGAAGCGGGAGTGAGACAGATACGCAGTATTTT
CDR3 protein: CASSPRRSGSETDTQYF

clone size: many
J gene: TRBJ1-5
D gene: .
V gene: TRBV27
CDR3 DNA: TGTGCCAGCAGTTTATCCCCCGGGATCCATCAGCCCCAGCATTTT
CDR3 protein: CASSLSPGIHQPQHF

clone size: few
J gene: TRBJ1-4
D gene: TRBD1
V gene: TRBV2
CDR3 DNA: TGTGCCGGGATGACACGACAGGGAGAGAAAAAACTGTTTTTT
CDR3 protein: CAGMTRQGEKKLFF

clone size: .
J gene: TRBJ2-7
D gene: TRBD1
V gene: TRBV5-8
CDR3 DNA: TGTGCCAGCAGCGGGACAGCCTCCTACGAGCAGTACTTC
CDR3 protein: CASSGTASYEQYF